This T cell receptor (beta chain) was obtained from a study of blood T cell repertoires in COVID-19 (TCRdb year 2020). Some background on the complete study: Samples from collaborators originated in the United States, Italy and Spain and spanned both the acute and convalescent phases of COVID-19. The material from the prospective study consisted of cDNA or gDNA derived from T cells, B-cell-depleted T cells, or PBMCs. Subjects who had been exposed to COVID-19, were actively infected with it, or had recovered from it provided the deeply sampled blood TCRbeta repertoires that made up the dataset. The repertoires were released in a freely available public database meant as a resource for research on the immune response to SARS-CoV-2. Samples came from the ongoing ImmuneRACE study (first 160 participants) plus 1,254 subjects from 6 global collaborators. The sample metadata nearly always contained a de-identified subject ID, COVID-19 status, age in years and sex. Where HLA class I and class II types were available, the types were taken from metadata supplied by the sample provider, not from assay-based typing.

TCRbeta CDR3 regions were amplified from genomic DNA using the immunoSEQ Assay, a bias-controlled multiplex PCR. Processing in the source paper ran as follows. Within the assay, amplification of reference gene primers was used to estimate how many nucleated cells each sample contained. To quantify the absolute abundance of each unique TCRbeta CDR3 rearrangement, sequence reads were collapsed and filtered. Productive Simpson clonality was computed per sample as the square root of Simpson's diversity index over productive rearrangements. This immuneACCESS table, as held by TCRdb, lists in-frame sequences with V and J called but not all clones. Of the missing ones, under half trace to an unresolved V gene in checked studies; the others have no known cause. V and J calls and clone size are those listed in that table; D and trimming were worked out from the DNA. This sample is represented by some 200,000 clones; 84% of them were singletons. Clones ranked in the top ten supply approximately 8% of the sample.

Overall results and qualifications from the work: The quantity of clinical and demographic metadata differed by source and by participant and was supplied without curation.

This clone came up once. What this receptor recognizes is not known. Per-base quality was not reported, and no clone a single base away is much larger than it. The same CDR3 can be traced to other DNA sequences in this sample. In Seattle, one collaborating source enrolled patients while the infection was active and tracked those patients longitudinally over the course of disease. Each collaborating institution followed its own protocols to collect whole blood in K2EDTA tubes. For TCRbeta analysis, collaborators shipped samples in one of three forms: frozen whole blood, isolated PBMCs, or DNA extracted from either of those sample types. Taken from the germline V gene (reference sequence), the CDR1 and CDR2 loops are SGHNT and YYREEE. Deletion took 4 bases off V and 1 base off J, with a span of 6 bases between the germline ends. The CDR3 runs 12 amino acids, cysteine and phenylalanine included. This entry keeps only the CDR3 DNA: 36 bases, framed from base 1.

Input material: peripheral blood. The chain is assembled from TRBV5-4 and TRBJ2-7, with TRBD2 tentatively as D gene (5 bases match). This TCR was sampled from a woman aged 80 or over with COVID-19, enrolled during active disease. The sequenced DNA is TGTGCCAGCAGCCGGGATTCCTACGAGCAGTACTTC. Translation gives CASSRDSYEQYF.